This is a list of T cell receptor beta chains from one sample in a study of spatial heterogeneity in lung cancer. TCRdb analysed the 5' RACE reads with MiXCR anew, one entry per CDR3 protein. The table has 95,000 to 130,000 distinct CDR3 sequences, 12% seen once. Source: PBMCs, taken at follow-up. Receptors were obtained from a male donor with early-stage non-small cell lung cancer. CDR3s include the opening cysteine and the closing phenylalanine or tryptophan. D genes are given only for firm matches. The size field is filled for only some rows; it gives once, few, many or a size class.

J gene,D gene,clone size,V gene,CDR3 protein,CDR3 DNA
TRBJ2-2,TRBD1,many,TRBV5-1,CASRDRSNTGELFF,TGCGCCAGCAGGGACAGGAGTAACACCGGGGAGCTGTTTTTT
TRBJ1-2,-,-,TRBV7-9,CASSLGPQDSYGYTF,TGTGCCAGCAGCTTAGGCCCCCAAGATTCTTATGGCTACACCTTC
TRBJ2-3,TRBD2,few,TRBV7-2,CASSLASGGVTDTQYF,TGTGCCAGCAGCTTAGCTAGCGGGGGGGTTACAGATACGCAGTATTTT
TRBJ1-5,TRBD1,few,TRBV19,CASSIRDRGLNQPQHF,TGTGCCAGTAGTATTAGGGACAGGGGCCTCAATCAGCCCCAGCATTTT
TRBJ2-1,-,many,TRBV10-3,CAISDYSVYNEQFF,TGTGCCATCAGTGACTACTCGGTTTACAATGAGCAGTTCTTC
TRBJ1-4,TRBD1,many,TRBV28,CASRGQGARLNEKLFF,TGTGCCAGCAGAGGACAGGGGGCGCGTCTTAATGAAAAACTGTTTTTT
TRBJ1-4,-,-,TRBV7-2,CASSQDSVAGKLFF,TGTGCCAGCAGCCAGGACAGCGTCGCGGGAAAACTGTTTTTT
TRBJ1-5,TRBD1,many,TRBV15,CATSRARGQGYQPQHF,TGTGCCACCAGCAGAGCCCGAGGACAGGGCTATCAGCCCCAGCATTTT
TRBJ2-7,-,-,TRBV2,CASNRQGSSYEQYF,TGTGCCAGCAACCGCCAGGGGAGCTCCTACGAGCAGTACTTC
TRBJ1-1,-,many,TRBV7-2,CASSPQGLNTEAFF,TGTGCCAGCAGCCCCCAGGGGCTGAACACTGAAGCTTTCTTT
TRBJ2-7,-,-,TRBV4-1,CASSQDLSGAYEQYF,TGCGCCAGCAGCCAAGATCTCTCAGGGGCTTACGAGCAGTACTTC
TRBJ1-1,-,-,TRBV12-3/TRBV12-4,CASTPGLGALNTEAFF,TGTGCCAGCACCCCTGGGTTGGGGGCGCTGAACACTGAAGCTTTCTTT
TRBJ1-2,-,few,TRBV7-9,CASSLRQGIYGYTF,TGTGCCAGCAGCTTACGGCAGGGGATCTATGGCTACACCTTC
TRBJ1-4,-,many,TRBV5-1,CASSLDLGALFF,TGCGCCAGCAGCTTGGATTTGGGGGCACTGTTTTTT
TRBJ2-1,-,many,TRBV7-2,CASSEGEPYNEQFF,TGTGCCAGCAGTGAAGGGGAACCGTACAATGAGCAGTTCTTC
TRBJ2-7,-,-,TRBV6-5,CASSYLQGGEQYF,TGTGCCAGCAGTTACTTACAGGGTGGCGAGCAGTACTTC
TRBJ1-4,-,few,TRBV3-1,CASSQRGEGELFF,TGTGCCAGCAGCCAAAGGGGGGAAGGGGAACTGTTTTTT